The 18 T cell receptor beta chains given below trace back to one sample, sequenced in a study of blood T cells in healthy people across ages. For the second PCR, which ran for about 7 to 11 cycles, a sample-barcoded 5' primer and a J-beta primer mix were used. TCRdb used MiXCR to reprocess the 5' RACE reads, holding one entry per CDR3 protein. The sample holds 1.2 million to 1.5 million distinct CDR3 sequences, around 39% seen once. Material for sequencing was blood. The receptors stem from a woman between 18 and 29 years old in good health.

The chain joins TRBV12-3 or TRBV12-4 to TRBJ2-1, with D maybe TRBD1 (6 bases). This CDR3 region has 15 residues. Trimming cost V 1 base and J 7 bases, with 14 bases left between them. The DNA of the CDR3 is TGTGCCAGCAGTTTAGTGCAGGGGTCCTTAAATGAGCAGTTCTTC. It translates to CASSLVQGSLNEQFF.

The J gene is TRBJ1-2, the V gene TRBV20-1, with D uncertain. Germline values: CDR1 DFQATT, CDR2 SNEGSKA (reference sequence). This CDR3 comprises 12 residues. The germline V and J ends were trimmed by 2 bases and 3 bases, with 7 bases remaining between them. This chain's CDR3 is CSARTLDYGYTF. In DNA form, the CDR3 reads TGCAGTGCTAGAACCCTGGACTATGGCTACACCTTC.

The chain is built from TRBV28 and TRBJ2-7; 7 nucleotides align to TRBD1. CDR3 length: 14 residues. Per germline, CDR1 MDHEN and CDR2 SYDVKM. J was trimmed by 3 bases and V by 5 bases; bases with no gene match: 7. The CDR3 is CASSRQGNFYEQYF. The CDR3 DNA reads as TGTGCCAGCAGTAGACAGGGTAATTTCTACGAGCAGTACTTC. Combining the CDR3 with reference TRBV28 and TRBJ2-7 gives the whole variable domain DVKVTQSSRYLVKRTGEKVFLECVQDMDHENMFWYRQDPGLGLRLIYFSYDVKMKEKGDIPEGYSVSREKKERFSLILESASTNQTSMYLCASSRQGNFYEQYFGPGTRLTVT.

This chain links TRBV20-1 with TRBJ2-1; tentative D call: TRBD2 (5 bases). The CDR3 has 13 amino acids. CDR1 and CDR2 from the germline V gene are DFQATT and SNEGSKA (reference sequence). V lost 3 bases, J lost 3 bases, and 9 bases lay in between. CDR3 amino acids: CSASEDFYNEQFF. DNA for the CDR3: TGCAGTGCTAGTGAGGACTTCTACAATGAGCAGTTCTTC.

This chain links TRBV6-1 with TRBJ1-1, with 12 bases matching TRBD1. The CDR3 has 15 amino acids. V dropped 4 bases and J dropped 8; count of bases not matched to a gene: 8. CDR1 is MNHNS, CDR2 SASEGT, per germline. The CDR3 loop reads CASSGTPGTGGEAFF. DNA of the CDR3: TGTGCCAGCAGTGGGACTCCAGGGACAGGGGGCGAAGCTTTCTTT.

This clonotype was seen only a few times. V and J are TRBV24-1 and TRBJ1-2, with 10 bases matching TRBD1. After removal of 3 bases from V and 7 bases from J, the junction contained 7 bases not matched to a gene. This CDR3 region has 15 residues. The germline gives CDR1 KGHDR, CDR2 SFDVKD. The CDR3 reads CATSDPGQGYRGYTF. The CDR3 coding sequence is TGTGCCACCAGTGATCCGGGACAGGGGTATCGTGGCTACACCTTC.

This sequence joins TRBV25-1 and TRBJ2-5, with 7 bases aligning to TRBD1. Trimming at V came to 0 bases and at J to 2 bases, leaving 6 bases not matched to a gene. Germline V CDR1 and CDR2: MGHDK, SYGVNS. There are 16 residues in the CDR3. CDR3 nucleotide sequence: TGTGCCAGCAGTGAATATCGACAGGGCTCTCAAGAGACCCAGTACTTC. It encodes CASSEYRQGSQETQYF.

V and J are TRBV2 and TRBJ2-5; 12 bases agree with TRBD2. CDR1 is SNHLY, CDR2 FYNNEI, per germline. The CDR3 consists of 15 residues. J gave up 5 bases and V 3 bases, and 4 bases lay outside the gene matches. The CDR3 is CASSEGTSGYETQYF. Here the CDR3 DNA reads TGTGCCAGCAGTGAGGGGACTAGCGGGTACGAGACCCAGTACTTC.

The chain employs TRBV7-2 and TRBJ2-7, with 9 positions matching TRBD1. Germline V gene sequence: CDR1 SGHTA, CDR2 FQGNSA. V lost 5 bases to trimming and J lost 5 bases; unmatched junction nucleotides: 16. The CDR3 totals 17 residues. CDR3 bases: TGTGCCAGCAGCCTAAAGGGTGTAGGACAGGGGTTAAACGAGCAGTACTTC. Protein sequence: CASSLKGVGQGLNEQYF. Variable domain in full (rest from reference TRBV7-2 and TRBJ2-7): GAGVSQSPSNKVTEKGKDVELRCDPISGHTALYWYRQSLGQGLEFLIYFQGNSAPDKSGLPSDRFSAERTGGSVSTLTIQRTQQEDSAVYLCASSLKGVGQGLNEQYFGPGTRLTVT.

The chain combines TRBV29-1 with TRBJ2-7; 12 positions agree with TRBD2. V shed 1 base, J shed 3 bases, and the junction held 7 bases outside the gene matches. Germline-derived CDR1 and CDR2 are SQVTM and ANQGSEA. The CDR3 totals 16 residues. CDR3 bases: TGCAGCGTTGAAGTCTGGACTAGCGGGACCGACTACGAGCAGTACTTC. Translated: CSVEVWTSGTDYEQYF.

The chain has TRBV7-8 and TRBJ2-3; 9 positions agree with TRBD2. The CDR3 sequence is 18 residues long. J was trimmed by 3 bases and V by 5 bases; bases with no gene match: 15. CDR1 is SGHVS, CDR2 FQNEAQ, per germline. The DNA for the CDR3 is TGTGCCAGCAGCACGAGGGGGATAGGGCTAGCGGGAACAGATACGCAGTATTTT. Its translation is CASSTRGIGLAGTDTQYF.

The J gene is TRBJ2-1, the V gene TRBV20-1; D call uncertain. CDR1 is DFQATT, CDR2 SNEGSKA, per germline (reference sequence). The length of the CDR3 is 14 residues. V gave up 6 bases and J gave up 5 bases, with 17 bases separating them. The CDR3 DNA is TGCAGTGCCCACCTTAGAGACGGACACAATGAGCAGTTCTTC. Translation gives CSAHLRDGHNEQFF.

The chain links TRBV11-2 to TRBJ1-1; D remains unclear. The CDR3 is 14 residues long. The ends were cut back, 1 base at V and 3 bases at J, with 9 bases in the middle. The germline V gene has CDR1 SGHAT and CDR2 FQNNGV. CDR3 bases: TGTGCCAGCAGCTTAGTCGGCGGCTACACTGAAGCTTTCTTT. Protein sequence: CASSLVGGYTEAFF.

The chain has TRBV19 and TRBJ2-1, with 9 bases identical to TRBD1. The J call is doubtful: the DNA matches TRBJ2-7 better. This CDR3 comprises 15 residues. Germline CDR1 is LNHDA and CDR2 is SQIVND (reference sequence). CDR3 nucleotides: TGTGCCAGTAGTGCCCAGGACAGGGGCTACAATGAGCAGTACTTC. Translating it yields CASSAQDRGYNEQYF.

The chain couples TRBV5-1 to TRBJ2-2; the D is unclear. Germline CDR1 reads SGHRS; CDR2 reads YFSETQ. The CDR3 consists of 14 residues. V lost 3 bases and J 3 bases, leaving 9 bases between the germline ends. The CDR3 DNA is TGCGCCAGCAGCTCGGGCTGGGACACCGGGGAGCTGTTTTTT. This sequence encodes CASSSGWDTGELFF.

This chain uses TRBV5-1 with TRBJ2-3; 8 bases map to TRBD2. The V gene end was trimmed by 1 base and the J gene end by 4 bases; junction bases not matched to a gene: 11. The germline CDR1 and CDR2 sequences are SGHRS and YFSETQ. The CDR3 spans 17 residues. The CDR3 is CASSLYPAGVDADTQYF. The CDR3, as DNA: TGCGCCAGCAGCTTGTATCCAGCGGGAGTTGACGCAGATACGCAGTATTTT. The full variable domain, in which reference TRBV5-1 and TRBJ2-3 provide the parts outside the CDR3, is KAGVTQTPRYLIKTRGQQVTLSCSPISGHRSVSWYQQTPGQGLQFLFEYFSETQRNKGNFPGRFSGRQFSNSRSEMNVSTLELGDSALYLCASSLYPAGVDADTQYFGPGTRLTVL.

The chain employs TRBV7-9 and TRBJ1-1; no firm D call. V lost 8 bases and J lost 1, with 11 bases in between. CDR1 SEHNR and CDR2 FQNEAQ come from the germline V gene (reference sequence). The CDR3 is 13 residues long. CDR3 DNA sequence: TGTGCCAGCGGCCGGGCGCGGAACACTGAAGCTTTCTTT. This sequence encodes CASGRARNTEAFF. The full variable domain, in which reference TRBV7-9 and TRBJ1-1 provide the parts outside the CDR3, is DTGVSQNPRHKITKRGQNVTFRCDPISEHNRLYWYRQTLGQGPEFLTYFQNEAQLEKSRLLSDRFSAERPKGSFSTLEIQRTEQGDSAMYLCASGRARNTEAFFGQGTRLTVV.

V is TRBV18 and J is TRBJ2-7; D tentatively fits TRBD1 or TRBD2 (5 bases each). The CDR3 spans 14 residues. In germline, CDR1 is KGHSH, CDR2 LQKENI. Trimming took off 3 bases at V and 5 bases at J, with 14 bases between the two ends. CDR3 DNA: TGTGCCAGCTCACCCCTCGAAGGGACGCACGAGCAGTACTTC. Translation gives CASSPLEGTHEQYF.